This T cell receptor (beta chain) was captured by sequencing in a study of shared clonotypes between healthy human individuals. The CDR3 consists of 16 residues. CDR1 SGDLS and CDR2 YYNGEE come from the germline V gene. Trimming shortened V by 3 bases and J by 8 bases, and 23 bases separated the two germline ends. The naive CD8 population came from CD45RO-negative cells selected for CCR7, without terminally differentiated effector memory CD45RA+ cells. Sequencing was performed with immunoSEQ multiplex PCR; in TCRdb, only in-frame clones are kept and a portion is missing. The table records some 2.1 million clones, about 94% of them present only once.

The specimen was naive CD8+ T cells sorted from blood. This chain connects TRBV9 to TRBJ1-2; D is perhaps TRBD1 (6 bases). This TCR was sampled from a man aged 18-30 years in good health. The CDR3 here is CASSGDGGANLWGYTF. As DNA, the CDR3 is TGTGCCAGCAGCGGAGATGGGGGCGCCAACCTATGGGGCTACACCTTC.